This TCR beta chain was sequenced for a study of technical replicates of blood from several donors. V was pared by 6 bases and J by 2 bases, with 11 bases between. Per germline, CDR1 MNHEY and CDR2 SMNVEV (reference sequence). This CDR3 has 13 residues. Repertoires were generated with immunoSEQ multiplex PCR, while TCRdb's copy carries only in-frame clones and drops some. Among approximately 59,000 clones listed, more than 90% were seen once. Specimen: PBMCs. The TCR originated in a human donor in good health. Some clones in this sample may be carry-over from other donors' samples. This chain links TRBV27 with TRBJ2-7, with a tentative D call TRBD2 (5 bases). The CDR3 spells CASSPDWTYEQYF. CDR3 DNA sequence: TGTGCCAGCAGCCCGGACTGGACCTACGAGCAGTACTTC.